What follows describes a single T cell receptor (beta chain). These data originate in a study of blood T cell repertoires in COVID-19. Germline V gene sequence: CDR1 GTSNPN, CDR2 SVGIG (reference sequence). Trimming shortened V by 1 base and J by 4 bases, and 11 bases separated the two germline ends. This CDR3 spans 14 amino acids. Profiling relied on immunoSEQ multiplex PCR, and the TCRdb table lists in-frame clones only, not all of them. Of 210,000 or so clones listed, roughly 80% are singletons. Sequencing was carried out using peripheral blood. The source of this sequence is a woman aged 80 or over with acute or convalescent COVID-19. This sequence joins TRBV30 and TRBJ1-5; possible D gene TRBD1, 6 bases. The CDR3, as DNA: TGTGCCTGGAGTGGCCTCGGACAGAATCAGCCCCAGCATTTT. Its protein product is CAWSGLGQNQPQHF.